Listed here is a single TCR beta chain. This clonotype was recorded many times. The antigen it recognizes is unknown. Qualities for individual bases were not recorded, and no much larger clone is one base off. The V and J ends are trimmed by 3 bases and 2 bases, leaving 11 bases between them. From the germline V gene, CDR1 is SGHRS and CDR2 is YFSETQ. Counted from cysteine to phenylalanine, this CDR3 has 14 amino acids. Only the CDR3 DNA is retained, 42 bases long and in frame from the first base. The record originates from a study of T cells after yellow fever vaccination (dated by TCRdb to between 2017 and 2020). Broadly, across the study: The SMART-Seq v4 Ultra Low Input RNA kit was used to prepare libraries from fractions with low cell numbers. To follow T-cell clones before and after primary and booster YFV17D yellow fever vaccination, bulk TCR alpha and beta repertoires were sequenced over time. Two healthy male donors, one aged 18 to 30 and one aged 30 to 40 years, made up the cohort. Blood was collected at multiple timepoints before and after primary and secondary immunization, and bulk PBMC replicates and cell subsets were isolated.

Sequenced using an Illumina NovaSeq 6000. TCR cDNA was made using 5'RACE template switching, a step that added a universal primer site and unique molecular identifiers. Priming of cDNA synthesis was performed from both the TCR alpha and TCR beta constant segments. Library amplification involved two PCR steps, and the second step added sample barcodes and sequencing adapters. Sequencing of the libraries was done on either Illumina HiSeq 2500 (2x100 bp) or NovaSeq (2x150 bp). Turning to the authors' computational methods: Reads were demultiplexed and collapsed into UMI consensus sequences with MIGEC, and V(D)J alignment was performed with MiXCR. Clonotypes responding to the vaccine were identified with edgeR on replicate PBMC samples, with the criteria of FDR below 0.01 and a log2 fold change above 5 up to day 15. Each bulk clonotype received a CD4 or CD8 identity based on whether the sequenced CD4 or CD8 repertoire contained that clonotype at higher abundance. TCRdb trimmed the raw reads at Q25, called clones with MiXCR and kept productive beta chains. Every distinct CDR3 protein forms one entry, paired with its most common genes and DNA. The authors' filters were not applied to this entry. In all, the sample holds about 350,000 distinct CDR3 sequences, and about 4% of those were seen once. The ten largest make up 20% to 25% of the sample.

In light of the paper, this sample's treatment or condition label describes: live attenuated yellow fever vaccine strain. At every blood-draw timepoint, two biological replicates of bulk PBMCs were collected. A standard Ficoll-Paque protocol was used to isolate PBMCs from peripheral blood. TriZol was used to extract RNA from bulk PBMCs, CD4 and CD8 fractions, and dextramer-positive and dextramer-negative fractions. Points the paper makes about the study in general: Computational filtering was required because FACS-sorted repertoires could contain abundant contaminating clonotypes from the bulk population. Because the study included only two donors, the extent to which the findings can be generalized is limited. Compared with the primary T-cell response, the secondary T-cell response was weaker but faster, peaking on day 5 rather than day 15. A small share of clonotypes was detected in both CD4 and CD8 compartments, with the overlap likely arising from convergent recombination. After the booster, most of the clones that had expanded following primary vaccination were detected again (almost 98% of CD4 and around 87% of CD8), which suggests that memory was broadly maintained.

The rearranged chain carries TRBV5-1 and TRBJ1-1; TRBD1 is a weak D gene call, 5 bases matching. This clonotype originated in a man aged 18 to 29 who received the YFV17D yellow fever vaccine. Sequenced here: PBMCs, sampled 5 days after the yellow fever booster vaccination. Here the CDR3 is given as CASSSPQGNTEAFF. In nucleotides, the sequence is TGCGCCAGCAGCTCTCCCCAGGGAAACACTGAAGCTTTCTTT.